The 12 T cell receptor beta chains below all came from one sample that was sequenced in a study of shared clonotypes between healthy human individuals. TCRdb's copy holds only in-frame clones and misses some; the assay was immunoSEQ multiplex PCR. The sample consists of 800,000 to 1,200,000 clones, 78% of them appearing once. Sequencing used memory CD4+ T cells from PBMCs. Subset of the sample: CD45RA-negative fraction. The receptors were sampled from a man between 18 and 35 years old in good health. Some clones in this sample may be carry-over from other donors' samples.

The chain combines TRBV6-5 with TRBJ2-1, with D perhaps TRBD1 (6 bases). The CDR3 has 15 residues. V lost 2 bases and J lost 4, with 12 bases in between. Per the germline V gene, CDR1 is MNHEY and CDR2 is SVGAGI. The CDR3 spells CASSYAPGEYNEQFF. DNA for the CDR3: TGTGCCAGCAGTTACGCTCCAGGGGAATACAATGAGCAGTTCTTC.

This clone appeared many times. This chain uses TRBV11-2 with TRBJ1-1; maybe TRBD1 (6 bases). V was shortened by 8 bases and J by 1 base, with 17 bases between the two germline ends. CDR1 is SGHAT and CDR2 is FQNNGV in the germline V gene. There are 15 residues in the CDR3. The CDR3 here is CASALLGGKNTEAFF. The CDR3 DNA reads as TGTGCCAGCGCCCTCCTAGGGGGGAAGAACACTGAAGCTTTCTTT.

V and J are TRBV28 and TRBJ2-7; 12 bases align to TRBD1. The CDR3 contains 15 residues. J lost 6 bases, V lost 4 bases, and 7 bases had no gene match. CDR1 and CDR2 from the germline V gene are MDHEN and SYDVKM. The CDR3 DNA reads TGTGCCAGCAGTTCCAAGGGACAGGGGGCCGTCGAGCAGTACTTC. Amino acid sequence: CASSSKGQGAVEQYF.

This clone has more than one count but fewer than ten. V and J are TRBV18 and TRBJ2-2, with 8 bases identical to TRBD1. Trimming took 3 bases from V and 3 from J; bases not matched to a gene: 6. This CDR3 is 16 amino acids long. Germline values: CDR1 KGHSH, CDR2 LQKENI. This CDR3 is CASSPRTGQDTGELFF. CDR3 nucleotides: TGTGCCAGCTCACCGAGGACAGGGCAGGACACCGGGGAGCTGTTTTTT.

Details on this clone: The same CDR3 also results from other DNA sequences found in this sample. The chain uses TRBV18 and TRBJ2-7; D unclear. The CDR3 contains 13 residues. CDR1 is KGHSH, CDR2 LQKENI, per germline. Trimming left V 2 bases short and J 1 base short, with 6 bases between. The CDR3 here is CASSPGISYEQYF. The CDR3 DNA sequence: TGTGCCAGCTCACCAGGCATTTCCTACGAGCAGTACTTC. The whole variable domain, remainder taken from reference TRBV18 and TRBJ2-7, is NAGVMQNPRHLVRRRGQEARLRCSPMKGHSHVYWYRQLPEEGLKFMVYLQKENIIDESGMPKERFSAEFPKEGPSILRIQQVVRGDSAAYFCASSPGISYEQYFGPGTRLTVT.

The chain has TRBV4-2 and TRBJ2-7; 8 positions match TRBD2. CDR3 length: 16 amino acids. The germline V gene has CDR1 LGHNA and CDR2 YNFKEQ. Unmatched junction bases numbered 9, after V lost 0 bases and J lost 5 bases. The CDR3 DNA reads as TGTGCCAGCAGCCAAGATGTTAGCGGGGCCAGGAACGAGCAGTACTTC. Its protein is CASSQDVSGARNEQYF.

This chain connects TRBV6-5 to TRBJ1-2; possible D gene TRBD1, 6 bases. The germline CDR1 and CDR2 sequences are MNHEY and SVGAGI. There are 14 residues in the CDR3. Between the trimmed V and J ends, which lost 5 bases and 2 bases, there was a span of 12 bases. The CDR3 spells CASSATGTNYGYTF. CDR3 bases: TGTGCCAGCAGTGCAACCGGGACAAACTATGGCTACACCTTC.

V gene TRBV6-5 combines with J gene TRBJ2-7; TRBD1 matches 7 bases. The germline V gene has CDR1 MNHEY and CDR2 SVGAGI. The CDR3 totals 15 residues. The trim removed 6 bases at V and 2 bases at J, leaving 10 bases unmatched. The CDR3 loop is CASSFWDSSPYEQYF. The CDR3 coding sequence is TGTGCCAGCAGCTTCTGGGACAGCTCCCCCTACGAGCAGTACTTC.

The chain has TRBV4-3 and TRBJ2-2; 16 bases match TRBD2. The V and J ends lost 0 bases and 6 bases, in that order; junction bases with no gene match: 10. CDR1 is LGHNA and CDR2 is YSLEER in the germline V gene. The CDR3 sequence is 20 residues long. The CDR3 DNA reads as TGCGCCAGCAGCCAAGATGTCGGCATGGGACTAGCGGGAGGGCCCGGGGAGCTGTTTTTT. This gives the protein CASSQDVGMGLAGGPGELFF.

The chain employs TRBV4-1 and TRBJ1-2; D unresolved. V shed 1 base and J shed 4 bases, with 10 bases lying between them. Germline V gives CDR1 MGHRA, CDR2 YSYEKL. This CDR3 spans 14 amino acids. The chain's CDR3 is CASSQAGVAYGYTF. The CDR3 DNA reads as TGCGCCAGCAGCCAAGCTGGGGTGGCCTATGGCTACACCTTC.

This clone has more than one count but fewer than ten. V usage is TRBV11-2 and J usage is TRBJ1-2, with a possible D match to TRBD1 (6 bases). The CDR3 contains 16 residues. Trimming shortened V by 0 bases and J by 0 bases, and 11 bases separated the two germline ends. CDR1 is SGHAT, CDR2 FQNNGV, per germline. The CDR3 DNA follows: TGTGCCAGCAGCTTAGAACTGGACAGAGCTAACTATGGCTACACCTTC. Translating gives CASSLELDRANYGYTF.

The V and J genes are TRBV30 and TRBJ2-5; the D gene is possibly TRBD2 (6 bases). The end of the DNA is better explained by TRBJ2-7, so the J call may be wrong. Germline CDR1 GTSNPN, CDR2 SVGIG (reference sequence). This CDR3 has 13 residues. The CDR3 bases are TGTGCCTGGAGTTGGGACGGGAGCTACGAGCAGTACTTC. Translation: CAWSWDGSYEQYF.